A single sample gave rise to the 32 T cell receptor beta chains below, sequenced in a study of blood T cell repertoires in COVID-19 (dated by TCRdb to 2019 to 2021). Libraries were constructed by the immunoSEQ multiplex PCR assay. The immuneACCESS repertoire file appears here via TCRdb, limited to in-frame rearrangements. These files lack a portion of the clones; in checked studies, under half of the deficit traces to unresolved V genes, and the cause of the others is not known. Present in this sample are about 55,000 clones, 70% to 90% of which were seen just once. Approximately 14% of the sample lies in the top ten. Sequences were obtained from peripheral blood. Every receptor here comes from a man in his 70s with acute or convalescent COVID-19.

The CDR3 here is CASRNGGPSNQPQHF. In DNA form, the CDR3 reads TGTGCCAGCAGGAACGGGGGGCCGAGCAATCAGCCCCAGCATTTT. The chain is built from TRBV28 and TRBJ1-5; D possibly corresponds to TRBD1 (6 bases). The germline V gene has CDR1 MDHEN and CDR2 SYDVKM. Between the trimmed V and J ends, which lost 6 bases and 1 base, there was a span of 13 bases. The CDR3 runs to 15 residues.

The rearrangement links TRBV28 to TRBJ1-2; D may be TRBD1 (5 bases). The CDR3 runs 15 residues. In germline, CDR1 is MDHEN, CDR2 SYDVKM. V lost 4 bases and J lost 4, with 16 bases in between. CDR3 bases: TGTGCCAGCAGTTGGGGCGGGGGGGTGAGCTATGGCTACACCTTC. Amino acids: CASSWGGGVSYGYTF.

This clone occurred a few times. V and J are TRBV7-9 and TRBJ2-1; 9 nucleotides line up with TRBD2. The CDR3 is 14 amino acids. Trimming at V came to 5 bases and at J to 4 bases, leaving 3 bases not matched to a gene. Per germline, CDR1 SEHNR and CDR2 FQNEAQ (reference sequence). This chain's CDR3 is CASSHLAGYNEQFF. CDR3 nucleotide sequence: TGTGCCAGCAGCCACCTAGCGGGATACAATGAGCAGTTCTTC.

The rearrangement uses TRBV24-1 and TRBJ2-2; 9 nucleotides agree with TRBD1. From germline, CDR1 is KGHDR and CDR2 SFDVKD. Trimming at V came to 9 bases and at J to 6 bases, leaving 10 bases not matched to a gene. The CDR3 runs to 15 residues. DNA for the CDR3: TGTGCCACCGGCCCCGGGACAGGGTGGCCCGGGGAGCTGTTTTTT. It translates to CATGPGTGWPGELFF.

This chain joins TRBV15 and TRBJ2-3; D not certain. Between the trimmed V and J ends, which lost 1 base and 4 bases, there was a span of 6 bases. Per germline, CDR1 LNHNV and CDR2 YYDKDF (reference sequence). The CDR3 totals 13 residues. The DNA of the CDR3 is TGTGCCACCAGCAGAGTCCGTGCAGATACGCAGTATTTT. It encodes CATSRVRADTQYF.

The chain employs TRBV28 and TRBJ1-1; D is undetermined. This CDR3 has 11 residues. Germline lookup yields CDR1 MDHEN and CDR2 SYDVKM. V lost 9 bases and J 8 bases, leaving 13 bases between the germline ends. CDR3 coding DNA: TGTGCCAGTGGCCCACCGGGGGAAGCTTTCTTT. It translates to CASGPPGEAFF.

The chain carries TRBV7-2 and TRBJ2-7; D is ambiguous. Germline V gene data show CDR1 as SGHTA and CDR2 as FQGNSA. Trimming removed 1 base from V and 3 bases from J, with 13 bases in between. This CDR3 has 15 residues. The CDR3 DNA follows: TGTGCCAGCAGCTTAGGGGTAGCCAACCTCTACGAGCAGTACGTC. This translates into CASSLGVANLYEQYV.

The chain employs TRBV15 and TRBJ1-2; D call uncertain. V lost 0 bases to trimming and J lost 1 base, with 3 bases between them. The CDR3 is 13 amino acids. The germline gives CDR1 LNHNV, CDR2 YYDKDF (reference sequence). The DNA for the CDR3 is TGTGCCACCAGCAGAGACGGTAACTATGGCTACACCTTC. This gives the protein CATSRDGNYGYTF.

The chain combines TRBV4-1 with TRBJ1-3; D perhaps matches TRBD1 (5 bases). The CDR3 totals 15 residues. Trimming stripped 2 bases from V and 4 bases from J, with 12 bases between. CDR1 is MGHRA and CDR2 is YSYEKL in the germline V gene. DNA for the CDR3: TGCGCCAGCAGCCAACCGACAGAGAGGGGAAACACCATATATTTT. Its translation is CASSQPTERGNTIYF.

The rearrangement links TRBV5-5 to TRBJ1-3, with TRBD1 matching over 7 bases. The germline CDR1 and CDR2 sequences are SGHKS and YYEKEE (reference sequence). The trim removed 5 bases at V and 0 bases at J, leaving 2 bases unmatched. The CDR3 consists of 14 residues. The CDR3 sequence: CASSDRASGNTIYF. In nucleotides, the CDR3 is TGTGCCAGCAGTGACAGGGCCTCTGGAAACACCATATATTTT.

This clone was found a few times. CDR3 nucleotide sequence: TGTGCCAGCAGTACACGACAGGGGCTTAGAGAAAAACTGTTTTTT. Translated, it gives CASSTRQGLREKLFF. The rearrangement uses TRBV28 and TRBJ1-4; TRBD1 aligns across 8 bases. V lost 5 bases to trimming and J lost 8 bases; unmatched junction nucleotides: 10. Germline CDR1 MDHEN, CDR2 SYDVKM. The CDR3 consists of 15 residues.

The chain recombines TRBV12-3 or TRBV12-4 with TRBJ2-2; D uncertain. This CDR3 is 12 amino acids long. V lost 4 bases, J lost 5 bases, and 5 bases lay in between. CDR3 region: CASSSRTGELFF. In nucleotides, the CDR3 is TGTGCCAGCAGTTCCCGTACCGGGGAGCTGTTTTTT.

The chain joins TRBV15 to TRBJ1-5; D possibly corresponds to TRBD1 (5 bases). V was trimmed by 9 bases and J by 0 bases, leaving 12 bases between them. The CDR3 spans 14 residues. Germline V gene sequence: CDR1 LNHNV, CDR2 YYDKDF (reference sequence). The DNA for the CDR3 is TGTGCCACAGACTCGGGGGATAGCAATCAGCCCCAGCATTTT. Translated, it gives CATDSGDSNQPQHF.

The rearrangement uses TRBV7-9 and TRBJ2-2; D not certain. Trimming took off 1 base at V and 0 bases at J, with 6 bases between the two ends. CDR1 SEHNR and CDR2 FQNEAQ come from the germline V gene (reference sequence). The CDR3 consists of 15 residues. CDR3 residues: CASSLDMTNTGELFF. CDR3 nucleotides: TGTGCCAGCAGCTTAGACATGACGAACACCGGGGAGCTGTTTTTT. Variable domain in full (rest from reference TRBV7-9 and TRBJ2-2): DTGVSQNPRHKITKRGQNVTFRCDPISEHNRLYWYRQTLGQGPEFLTYFQNEAQLEKSRLLSDRFSAERPKGSFSTLEIQRTEQGDSAMYLCASSLDMTNTGELFFGEGSRLTVL.

The V call is TRBV5-1, the J call TRBJ1-3, with no clear D. V was pared by 2 bases and J by 0 bases, with 6 bases between. The CDR3 sequence is 14 residues long. Germline CDR1 SGHRS, CDR2 YFSETQ. The CDR3 spells CASSFGISGNTIYF. The CDR3 DNA follows: TGCGCCAGCAGCTTCGGGATCTCTGGAAACACCATATATTTT.

The chain has TRBV5-1 and TRBJ1-2; TRBD1 agrees at 7 bases. CDR3 size: 13 residues. From germline, CDR1 is SGHRS and CDR2 YFSETQ. Trimming cost V 7 bases and J 3 bases; bases outside gene matches: 6. CDR3 loop: CASSQGSDYGYTF. In nucleotides, the CDR3 is TGCGCCAGCTCACAGGGGAGTGACTATGGCTACACCTTC.

The chain couples TRBV4-3 to TRBJ2-4; no clear D. Germline V gene lookup returns CDR1 LGHNA and CDR2 YSLEER. The CDR3 is 15 residues long. V lost 0 bases, J lost 2 bases, and 8 bases lay in between. The CDR3 here is CASSQDSGSKNIQYF. Written as DNA, the CDR3 is TGCGCCAGCAGCCAAGATTCCGGGTCCAAAAACATTCAGTACTTC.

This sequence joins TRBV27 and TRBJ2-7; 7 bases match TRBD1. The CDR3 loop spans 13 amino acids. Germline loops: CDR1 MNHEY, CDR2 SMNVEV (reference sequence). J was trimmed by 3 bases and V by 6 bases; bases with no gene match: 5. CDR3: CASRRQGYYEQYV. The CDR3 region has the DNA TGTGCCAGCAGGCGACAGGGCTACTACGAGCAGTACGTC.

The V gene is TRBV6-1, the J gene TRBJ1-3, with D unclear. Germline V gene sequence: CDR1 MNHNS, CDR2 SASEGT. V was trimmed by 1 base and J by 3 bases, leaving 13 bases between them. This CDR3 spans 16 amino acids. CDR3 in DNA: TGTGCCAGCAGTGAAGAGCTCCGGGAAGGTGGAAACACCATATATTTT. Its translation is CASSEELREGGNTIYF.

This chain uses TRBV14 with TRBJ2-5; 8 nucleotides agree with TRBD2. The V segment lost 0 bases and the J segment 3 bases; nucleotides outside the gene matches: 12. The CDR3 extends over 18 amino acids. Per germline, CDR1 SGHDN and CDR2 FVKESK. The CDR3 DNA is TGTGCCAGCAGCCAAGACCGAGGAGCGGGGGCCCCTAAAGAGACCCAGTACTTC. It codes for CASSQDRGAGAPKETQYF.

The CDR3 DNA reads TGTGCCAGCAGCCTGGGACAGGGAGGATCTGAAGCTTTCTTT. This translates into CASSLGQGGSEAFF. The V call is TRBV7-9, the J call TRBJ1-1; 9 nucleotides match TRBD1. The CDR3 runs to 14 residues. With 5 bases clipped from V and 6 bases from J, the junction kept 7 bases outside the gene matches. Germline V gene lookup returns CDR1 SEHNR and CDR2 FQNEAQ (reference sequence).

This clone was seen more than once but under ten times. The chain recombines TRBV6-6 with TRBJ2-5, with 8 positions matching TRBD2. Per germline, CDR1 MNHNY and CDR2 SVGAGI (reference sequence). The CDR3 loop spans 14 amino acids. The trim removed 4 bases at V and 4 bases at J, leaving 5 bases unmatched. The CDR3 reads CASSLPGGAETQYF. The DNA of the CDR3 is TGTGCCAGCAGTTTACCCGGGGGGGCAGAGACCCAGTACTTC.

The rearrangement uses TRBV9 and TRBJ2-1; D ambiguous. Germline CDR1 SGDLS, CDR2 YYNGEE. Trimming took off 4 bases at V and 8 bases at J, with 16 bases between the two ends. The CDR3 loop spans 14 amino acids. The CDR3 region is CASSFLGPNDEQFF. For the CDR3, the DNA is TGTGCCAGCAGCTTCCTAGGTCCAAACGATGAGCAGTTCTTC.

The rearrangement joins TRBV3-1 (or the pseudogene TRBV3-2) to TRBJ2-7; D uncertain. Germline CDR1 LGHDT, CDR2 YNNKEL (reference sequence). Trimming took 0 bases from V and 7 from J, leaving 10 bases between them. This CDR3 is 13 amino acids long. CDR3 in DNA: TGTGCCAGCAGCCAAGATCCCGTGAGAGAGCAGTACTTC. Its protein is CASSQDPVREQYF.

The V call is TRBV19, the J call TRBJ1-5; perhaps TRBD1 as D (5 bases). CDR3 length: 13 amino acids. V was shortened by 5 bases and J by 6 bases, with 11 bases between the two germline ends. Germline V gene lookup returns CDR1 LNHDA and CDR2 SQIVND (reference sequence). CDR3 loop: CASSRAGIQPQHF. DNA for the CDR3: TGTGCCAGTAGTCGGGCAGGGATTCAGCCCCAGCATTTT.

The chain combines TRBV19 with TRBJ2-4, with 8 bases lining up with TRBD2. V trimming: 3 bases; J trimming: 4 bases; junction bases outside the gene matches: 5. The CDR3 extends over 15 amino acids. The germline V gene encodes CDR1 LNHDA and CDR2 SQIVND (reference sequence). CDR3 bases: TGTGCCAGTAGTATCGTCCCGGGAGGGAAAAACATTCAGTACTTC. As protein: CASSIVPGGKNIQYF.

This clone was seen once. The V and J genes are TRBV15 and TRBJ2-3; a possible D gene is TRBD1 (7 bases). V gave up 0 bases and J gave up 8 bases, with 15 bases separating them. This CDR3 comprises 15 residues. CDR1 LNHNV and CDR2 YYDKDF come from the germline V gene (reference sequence). This CDR3 reads CATSRDLGQGGTQYF. The CDR3 DNA reads as TGTGCCACCAGCAGAGACCTAGGGCAGGGGGGTACGCAGTATTTT. Full variable domain (remainder filled in from reference TRBV15 and TRBJ2-3): DAMVIQNPRYQVTQFGKPVTLSCSQTLNHNVMYWYQQKSSQAPKLLFHYYDKDFNNEADTPDNFQSRRPNTSFCFLDIRSPGLGDTAMYLCATSRDLGQGGTQYFGPGTRLTVL.

This sequence joins TRBV5-6 and TRBJ2-7; weak D call: TRBD1 (5 bases). Between the trimmed V and J ends, which lost 1 base and 0 bases, there was a span of 20 bases. The V gene's germline CDR1 is SGHDT and CDR2 YYEEEE. This CDR3 has 18 residues. The CDR3 sequence: CASSLFSGQLSGSYEQYV. The CDR3 nucleotides read TGTGCCAGCAGCTTGTTCTCCGGACAACTATCCGGCTCCTACGAGCAGTACGTC.

This rearrangement joins TRBV11-3 to TRBJ2-1; 7 nucleotides agree with TRBD1. The junction had 6 bases not matched to a gene; V was cut back by 5 bases and J by 2 bases. This CDR3 is built from 15 residues. The germline CDR1 and CDR2 sequences are SGHNT and YENEEA. The CDR3 bases are TGTGCCAGCAGCCCAAAGGACAGGCCCTACAATGAGCAGTTCTTC. It encodes CASSPKDRPYNEQFF.

The count of this clone is one. This chain links TRBV28 with TRBJ1-1; D is unclear. Per germline, CDR1 MDHEN and CDR2 SYDVKM. V gave up 3 bases and J gave up 1 base, with 3 bases separating them. CDR3 length: 12 residues. The CDR3 is CASSFRNTEAFF. For the CDR3, the DNA is TGTGCCAGCAGTTTTCGGAACACTGAAGCTTTCTTT.

This sequence joins TRBV28 and TRBJ2-7; TRBD1 is a possible D gene (6 bases). V was shortened by 6 bases and J by 0 bases, with 12 bases between the two germline ends. Germline V gene lookup returns CDR1 MDHEN and CDR2 SYDVKM. This CDR3 is built from 14 residues. CDR3 region: CASSSSTGSYEQYV. The CDR3 coding sequence is TGTGCCAGCAGCTCGTCGACAGGCTCCTACGAGCAGTACGTC.

This sequence joins TRBV7-3 and TRBJ2-5, with a weak D call TRBD1 (5 bases). V was shortened by 1 base and J by 4 bases, with 7 bases between the two germline ends. Germline values: CDR1 SGHTA, CDR2 FQGTGA. The CDR3 extends over 13 amino acids. CDR3 residues: CASSLMGRETQYF. In DNA, the CDR3 is TGTGCCAGCAGCTTAATGGGGCGAGAGACCCAGTACTTC.